This record concerns one TCR beta chain sequence. This record belongs to a study of blood T cell repertoires in COVID-19. Study-wide context: Nucleic acid was either cDNA or gDNA, and it came from T cells, B-cell-depleted T cells, or PBMCs.

Using immunoSEQ multiplex PCR, the repertoire was profiled, and TCRdb retains in-frame clones only, with some absent. This sample has over 250,000 clones; approximately 91% occur once, and the top ten carry around 13%. The sample consisted of peripheral blood. This TCR came from a woman aged 60 to 75 with acute or convalescent COVID-19.

CDR3 amino acids: CASSPSAGTGGYEQYF. The CDR3 DNA follows: TGTGCCAGCAGTCCCTCAGCCGGGACAGGGGGCTACGAGCAGTACTTC. The genes are TRBV28 and TRBJ2-7, with TRBD1 matching 11 bases. The CDR3 loop spans 16 amino acids. J gave up 3 bases and V 5 bases, and 9 bases lay outside the gene matches. The germline V gene encodes CDR1 MDHEN and CDR2 SYDVKM.